The 7 T cell receptor beta chains below come from one sample, sequenced in a study of response to subunit inactivated influenza vaccine (dated by TCRdb to 2016 to 2018). The library came from RT-PCR. Instrument on record: Illumina HiSeq 2500. Using fastp trimming at Q25 and MiXCR clonotype assembly, TCRdb reanalyzed the public sequencing data and kept in-frame beta chains. Duplicate CDR3 protein sequences are folded into a single record with the most common DNA and genes. The sample profile shows 500,000 or so distinct CDR3 sequences; about 15% of them were found once. Together, the top ten hold 2.5% to 3.5% of the sample. The source was CD4+ T cells sorted from PBMCs, collected around 25 months after vaccination. All receptors derive from a man between 50 and 70 years old who received an inactivated influenza vaccine. Donor details come from another sample of the same person, matched by shared clones.

The rearrangement uses TRBV4-1 and TRBJ1-1; D gene uncertain. Trimming shortened V by 5 bases and J by 2 bases, and 12 bases separated the two germline ends. Per the germline V gene, CDR1 is MGHRA and CDR2 is YSYEKL. The CDR3 loop spans 14 amino acids. The CDR3 DNA sequence: TGCGCCAGCAGCAGAAGTCACGGAAACACTGAAGCTTTCTTT. It encodes CASSRSHGNTEAFF.

This clonotype was observed a few times. This sequence joins TRBV20-1 and TRBJ2-7; 7 bases agree with TRBD1. The V and J ends lost 7 bases and 1 base, in that order; junction bases with no gene match: 10. The CDR3 spans 14 residues. Germline loops: CDR1 DFQATT, CDR2 SNEGSKA (reference sequence). CDR3 protein: CSVLTGARSYEQYF. The DNA for the CDR3 is TGCAGTGTACTAACAGGGGCCAGATCCTACGAGCAGTACTTC.

The CDR3 coding sequence is TGTGCCAGCGGCACGCCTCAGGGTCGGCAACACAATGAGCAGTTCTTC. Protein sequence: CASGTPQGRQHNEQFF. The rearrangement joins TRBV6-1 to TRBJ2-1; a weak D match, TRBD1 (5 bases). Trimming shortened V by 8 bases and J by 5 bases, and 22 bases separated the two germline ends. This CDR3 is built from 16 residues. CDR1 and CDR2 (germline): MNHNS, SASEGT.

This clonotype occurred a few times. The J gene is TRBJ2-1, the V gene TRBV7-3; 9 nucleotides line up with TRBD2. Trimming cost V 7 bases and J 9 bases; bases outside gene matches: 4. Germline assignment: CDR1 SGHTA and CDR2 FQGTGA. This CDR3 has 12 residues. CDR3 sequence (DNA): TGTGCCAGCATCAGCGGGAGGAGTGAGCAGTTCTTC. It encodes CASISGRSEQFF.

The rearrangement links TRBV11-1 to TRBJ2-1, with 8 bases identical to TRBD2. Looked up from germline, CDR1 is SGHAT and CDR2 is FQDESV (reference sequence). Unmatched junction bases numbered 11, after V lost 4 bases and J lost 0 bases. This CDR3 is 18 amino acids long. The CDR3 loop is CASSSHRTSSSSYNEQFF. The CDR3 region has the DNA TGTGCCAGCAGCTCGCACCGGACTAGCTCGAGCTCCTACAATGAGCAGTTCTTC.

Ten or more counts support this clonotype. The V call is TRBV20-1, the J call TRBJ1-5; the D is unclear. V was shortened by 6 bases and J by 10 bases, with 22 bases between the two germline ends. Per the germline V gene, CDR1 is DFQATT and CDR2 is SNEGSKA (reference sequence). CDR3 length: 14 residues. The CDR3 sequence is CSAALQGEISPQHF. CDR3 nucleotide sequence: TGCAGTGCGGCCCTACAAGGAGAGATCAGCCCCCAGCATTTT.

This clonotype was seen many times. The chain has TRBV5-1 and TRBJ1-1; D gene ambiguous. The CDR3 is made up of 13 amino acids. Deletions cut 1 base from V and 0 bases from J, with 4 bases between. CDR1 is SGHRS, CDR2 YFSETQ, per germline. The CDR3 loop is CASSLSMNTEAFF. In DNA form, the CDR3 reads TGCGCCAGCAGCTTGAGTATGAACACTGAAGCTTTCTTT. The variable domain in full, with the rest retrieved from reference TRBV5-1 and TRBJ1-1, is KAGVTQTPRYLIKTRGQQVTLSCSPISGHRSVSWYQQTPGQGLQFLFEYFSETQRNKGNFPGRFSGRQFSNSRSEMNVSTLELGDSALYLCASSLSMNTEAFFGQGTRLTVV.